This T cell receptor beta chain derives from a study of T cell responses to AZD1222 COVID-19 vaccine. General study findings and limits: Compared with day 0, the breadth and depth of the Spike-specific TCR repertoire rose significantly after two doses of AZD1222.

The CDR3 extends over 14 amino acids. Looked up from germline, CDR1 is MNHEY and CDR2 is SVGAGI. Trimming cost V 6 bases and J 6 bases, with 14 bases left between them. Pooling was applied to second doses at about 4 or about 12 weeks. Some clones are missing from TCRdb's copy, which holds only in-frame ones; the method was immunoSEQ multiplex PCR. This sample carries roughly 150,000 clones, almost 90% of them seen once, and the ten largest clones take 1.5% to 2%. As regards this clone: Its target is unknown.

The source is an adult who received the AZD1222 COVID-19 vaccine. The genes are TRBV6-5 and TRBJ2-2; D gene uncertain. The sample in question was peripheral blood, obtained 28 days after the second AZD1222 dose. CDR3 in amino acids: CASRPDRPAGELFF. The CDR3 nucleotides are TGTGCCAGCAGACCCGATCGGCCGGCCGGGGAGCTGTTTTTT.